One TCR beta chain is described in this entry. V shed 3 bases and J shed 2 bases, with 14 bases lying between them. This CDR3 is built from 15 residues. Germline CDR1 SGDLS, CDR2 YYNGEE. Specimens obtained from alopecia areata patients comprised lesional scalp punch biopsies and peripheral blood. The data stem from a study of CD8+ T cells in alopecia areata. In the study overall: The tofacitinib course ran for 6 to 18 months and was followed by 6 months off drug.

Once RNA had been extracted, it was reverse transcribed into cDNA to act as the sequencing template. Sequenced by immunoSEQ multiplex PCR; TCRdb stores in-frame clones only, minus some. This table holds 180,000 or so clones, 65% to 75% found once. The material was CD8+ T cells sorted from blood, obtained at week 0. The TCR was taken from a human donor with alopecia areata. The chain employs TRBV9 and TRBJ1-2, with D tentatively TRBD1 (5 bases). The CDR3 here is CASSAATGGNYGYTF. Here the CDR3 DNA reads TGTGCCAGCAGCGCAGCAACCGGGGGGAACTATGGCTACACCTTC.